One T cell receptor beta chain is described in this entry. Its antigen is unknown. This entry is derived from a study of T cells after posttransplantation cyclophosphamide. General observations from the study: After PTCy, TRB diversity resembled that of CNI/methotrexate controls.

Assay used: immunoSEQ multiplex PCR; TCRdb lists only in-frame clones, some missing. Found here are 30,000 to 45,000 clones, no singletons; the ten largest cover roughly 1.1%. This TCR was recovered from a girl aged 10 to 17 in good health, CMV-negative, and a related stem cell transplant donor. Sequencing input: PBMCs.

The CDR3 protein is CASSLGGLEGSSYNSPLHF. CDR3 sequence (DNA): TGTGCCAGCAGCTTGGGCGGGTTAGAGGGCAGCTCCTATAATTCACCCCTCCACTTT. The rearrangement joins TRBV11-2 to TRBJ1-6; D call uncertain. CDR3 size: 19 residues. V lost 3 bases, J lost 0 bases, and 18 bases lay in between. The germline gives CDR1 SGHAT, CDR2 FQNNGV.